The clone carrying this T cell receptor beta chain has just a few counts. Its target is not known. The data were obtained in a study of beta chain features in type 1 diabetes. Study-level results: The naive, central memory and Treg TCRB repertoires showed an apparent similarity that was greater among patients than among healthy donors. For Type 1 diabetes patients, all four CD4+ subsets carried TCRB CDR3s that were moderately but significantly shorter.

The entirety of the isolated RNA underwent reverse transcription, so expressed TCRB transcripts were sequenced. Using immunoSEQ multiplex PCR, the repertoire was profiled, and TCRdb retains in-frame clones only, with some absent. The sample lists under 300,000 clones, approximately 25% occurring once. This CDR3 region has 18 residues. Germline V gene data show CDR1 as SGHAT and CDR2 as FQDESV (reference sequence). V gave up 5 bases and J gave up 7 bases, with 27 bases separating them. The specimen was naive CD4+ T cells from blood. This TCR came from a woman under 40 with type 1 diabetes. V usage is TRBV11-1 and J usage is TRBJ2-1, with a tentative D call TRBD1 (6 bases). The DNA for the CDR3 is TGTGCCAGCAGCCTCCGGAGGACAGTCATCTCGCTAGGTAATGAGCAGTTCTTC. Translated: CASSLRRTVISLGNEQFF.